The 28 T cell receptor beta chains below all came from one sample that was sequenced in a study of neoadjuvant anti-PD-1 for oral cavity cancer. TCRdb's table, derived via immunoSEQ multiplex PCR, lists solely in-frame clones and lacks some. The table records more than 5,500 clones, 40% to 55% of them present only once. The source material was tumor tissue, sampled before nivolumab (anti-PD-1) treatment. All receptors derive from a person between 40 and 85 years old with oral cavity squamous cell carcinoma.

In its sample, this clone is large. The J gene is TRBJ2-1, the V gene TRBV6-6, with 9 nucleotides matching TRBD1. The CDR3 has 15 amino acids. Germline V gene data show CDR1 as MNHNY and CDR2 as SVGAGI (reference sequence). V lost 8 bases, J lost 4 bases, and 9 bases stayed unmatched. CDR3 coding DNA: TGTGCCAGCGCCTATCCAGGACAGGGGTACAATGAGCAGTTCTTC. Its translation is CASAYPGQGYNEQFF.

This clone was found a few times. The chain recombines TRBV7-9 with TRBJ1-4; D is unresolved. Between the trimmed V and J ends, which lost 5 bases and 8 bases, there was a span of 15 bases. The germline gives CDR1 SEHNR, CDR2 FQNEAQ (reference sequence). The CDR3 covers 14 residues. This chain's CDR3 is CASSRGQNREKLFF. CDR3 coding DNA: TGTGCCAGCAGCAGAGGGCAAAACAGAGAAAAACTGTTTTTT.

The CDR3 DNA sequence: TGTGCCTGGAGTGGGGGGAACACTGAAGCTTTCTTT. As protein: CAWSGGNTEAFF. The chain couples TRBV30 to TRBJ1-1; D is unresolved. V dropped 1 base and J dropped 1 base, with 4 bases sitting between them. The CDR3 is 12 residues long. Germline CDR1 and CDR2: GTSNPN and SVGIG (reference sequence).

For this clone: The junction differs from germline at one of its ends, possibly a read error. The J gene is TRBJ2-4, the V gene TRBV5-6; D might be TRBD1 (6 bases). The CDR3 sequence is 13 residues long. Looked up from germline, CDR1 is SGHDT and CDR2 is YYEEEE. The CDR3: CASSLEPGHNFRF. The DNA of the CDR3 is TGTGCCAGCAGCTTGGAACCGGGACATAACTTTCGATTC.

This clone has only a few counts. This chain uses TRBV10-3 with TRBJ2-6, with D maybe TRBD2 (5 bases). CDR3 length: 16 residues. Germline lookup yields CDR1 ENHRY and CDR2 SYGVKD. V was trimmed by 8 bases and J by 2 bases, leaving 16 bases between them. The CDR3 spells CAIGFPGGPGANVLTF. The CDR3 DNA reads TGTGCCATCGGGTTCCCCGGAGGTCCTGGGGCCAACGTCCTGACTTTC.

This chain uses TRBV5-6 with TRBJ1-4; D unresolved. The CDR3 contains 15 residues. Germline CDR1 SGHDT, CDR2 YYEEEE. V was clipped by 0 bases and J by 3 bases, with 9 bases between them. Written as DNA, the CDR3 is TGTGCCAGCAGCTTGGCCGAGGCGGCTAATGAAAAACTGTTTTTT. It codes for CASSLAEAANEKLFF.

V usage is TRBV29-1 and J usage is TRBJ2-2; 7 bases align to TRBD1. The CDR3 runs 14 residues. J lost 4 bases, V lost 6 bases, and 8 bases had no gene match. CDR1 is SQVTM, CDR2 ANQGSEA, per germline. Here the CDR3 DNA reads TGCAGCGTCGGTTATGCAGGGGGCACCGGGGAGCTGTTTTTT. Encoded protein: CSVGYAGGTGELFF.

The chain has TRBV5-4 and TRBJ1-2, with TRBD1 as a possible D gene (5 bases). The CDR3 runs to 14 residues. V was pared by 1 base and J by 4 bases, with 11 bases between. CDR1 is SGHNT and CDR2 is YYREEE in the germline V gene (reference sequence). The CDR3 bases are TGTGCCAGCAGCTTGAGGCAGGGAGTCTATGGCTACACCTTC. As protein: CASSLRQGVYGYTF.

This chain links TRBV10-3 with TRBJ2-3, with a tentative D call TRBD2 (5 bases). Germline CDR1 and CDR2: ENHRY and SYGVKD. CDR3 length: 14 residues. The V end lost 2 bases, the J end lost 3 bases, and 9 bases lay between the germline ends. CDR3 DNA sequence: TGTGCCATCAGTGAGGGAGCGGAGACAGATACGCAGTATTTT. Its translation: CAISEGAETDTQYF.

In DNA form, the CDR3 reads TGTGCCAGCCTGACCGGGACAGGGGCCTACGAGCAGTACTTC. It codes for CASLTGTGAYEQYF. The rearrangement uses TRBV2 and TRBJ2-7; TRBD1 matches at 10 bases. CDR3 length: 14 amino acids. Germline V CDR1 and CDR2: SNHLY, FYNNEI. V lost 8 bases to trimming and J lost 2 bases; unmatched junction nucleotides: 6.

V usage is TRBV28 and J usage is TRBJ1-4, with 7 bases lining up with TRBD1. V was clipped by 10 bases and J by 4 bases; unmatched bases: 12. Germline lookup yields CDR1 MDHEN and CDR2 SYDVKM. This CDR3 has 15 amino acids. The CDR3 region is CATKPKTGFNEKLFF. In nucleotides, the CDR3 is TGTGCCACCAAACCTAAGACAGGGTTTAATGAAAAACTGTTTTTT.

The chain has TRBV9 and TRBJ2-2, with TRBD1 matching 9 bases. The germline CDR1 and CDR2 sequences are SGDLS and YYNGEE. The CDR3 length is 15 residues. V was pared by 3 bases and J by 6 bases, with 6 bases of the junction left unmatched. The CDR3 nucleotides read TGTGCCAGCAGCGCGTTACAGGGGGCGGCCGGGGAGCTGTTTTTT. Its translation: CASSALQGAAGELFF.

This clone is medium-sized within its sample. V and J are TRBV19 and TRBJ1-2, with D perhaps matching TRBD1 (5 bases). V lost 3 bases to trimming and J lost 5 bases, with 10 bases between them. The germline V gene encodes CDR1 LNHDA and CDR2 SQIVND (reference sequence). CDR3 length: 13 amino acids. CDR3 coding DNA: TGTGCCAGTAGTATCAGGGCGACTTATGGCTACACCTTC. Translation: CASSIRATYGYTF.

Concerning this clone: The junction departs from germline at one end; a sequencing error may be responsible. The chain uses TRBV7-7 and TRBJ2-2; unclear D gene. This CDR3 spans 15 amino acids. Germline-derived CDR1 and CDR2 are SSHAT and FNYEAQ (reference sequence). This CDR3 is CASSLSRTNTVELFF. In DNA form, the CDR3 reads TGTGCCAGCAGCTTATCACGGACGAACACCGTGGAGCTGTTTTTT.

The chain couples TRBV11-2 to TRBJ2-3, with 10 positions matching TRBD2. Germline-derived CDR1 and CDR2 are SGHAT and FQNNGV. The CDR3 runs 17 residues. V shed 5 bases and J 3 bases; nucleotides not matched to a gene: 11. The CDR3 coding sequence is TGTGCCAGCAGCAATCCTTCTAGCGGGGGCATGACAGATACGCAGTATTTT. It is translated as CASSNPSSGGMTDTQYF.

This clone has only a few counts. V usage is TRBV9 and J usage is TRBJ1-6; D unclear. V gave up 2 bases and J gave up 8 bases, with 11 bases separating them. The germline V gene has CDR1 SGDLS and CDR2 YYNGEE. This CDR3 has 14 residues. For the CDR3, the DNA is TGTGCCAGCAGCGTCGGGGAGAAACATTCACCCCTCCACTTT. Translation: CASSVGEKHSPLHF. Filled out from reference TRBV9 and TRBJ1-6, the complete variable domain reads DSGVTQTPKHLITATGQRVTLRCSPRSGDLSVYWYQQSLDQGLQFLIQYYNGEERAKGNILERFSAQQFPDLHSELNLSSLELGDSALYFCASSVGEKHSPLHFGNGTRLTVT.

In DNA form, the CDR3 reads TGTGCCAGTAGTACCGCCCTGGCGGCTCAAGAGACCCAGTACTTC. It yields the protein CASSTALAAQETQYF. The J gene is TRBJ2-5, the V gene TRBV19, with D unclear. Per the germline V gene, CDR1 is LNHDA and CDR2 is SQIVND (reference sequence). The CDR3 loop spans 15 amino acids. Trimming cost V 4 bases and J 2 bases, with 14 bases left between them.

The chain carries TRBV18 and TRBJ1-1, with 7 bases identical to TRBD1. This CDR3 is built from 15 residues. J gave up 1 base and V 6 bases, and 8 bases lay outside the gene matches. In germline, CDR1 is KGHSH, CDR2 LQKENI. This CDR3 is CASSPRDRANTEAFF. CDR3 in DNA: TGTGCCAGCTCCCCCCGCGACAGGGCGAACACTGAAGCTTTCTTT.

This clone was found once. The V call is TRBV7-2, the J call TRBJ1-3, with D maybe TRBD1 (5 bases). Germline CDR1 and CDR2: SGHTA and FQGNSA. V was clipped by 0 bases and J by 4 bases, with 13 bases between them. This CDR3 has 16 amino acids. The CDR3 coding sequence is TGTGCCAGCAGCTTAGCTTTCGGGACTCTAGGAAACACCATATATTTT. As protein: CASSLAFGTLGNTIYF.

This clone has more than one count but fewer than ten. The V call is TRBV6-1, the J call TRBJ2-1; 12 nucleotides match TRBD2. The germline CDR1 and CDR2 sequences are MNHNS and SASEGT. The CDR3 is 15 amino acids. J lost 4 bases, V lost 2 bases, and 0 bases had no gene match. Written as DNA, the CDR3 is TGTGCCAGCAGTGAACTAGCGGGGGGGTACAATGAGCAGTTCTTC. This translates into CASSELAGGYNEQFF.

The chain employs TRBV6-6 and TRBJ2-7; D unresolved. V lost 2 bases and J 1 base, leaving 12 bases between the germline ends. In germline, CDR1 is MNHNY, CDR2 SVGAGI (reference sequence). This CDR3 region has 15 residues. The chain's CDR3 is CASSYGPGYSYEQYF. Here the CDR3 DNA reads TGTGCCAGCAGTTACGGACCAGGTTATTCCTACGAGCAGTACTTC.

The chain uses TRBV4-3 and TRBJ2-3, with no clear D. The germline CDR1 and CDR2 sequences are LGHNA and YSLEER. The CDR3 covers 15 residues. Trimming cost V 0 bases and J 1 base, with 8 bases left between them. For the CDR3, the DNA is TGCGCCAGCAGCCAAGAAACCCGCGGCACAGATACGCAGTATTTT. Translation gives CASSQETRGTDTQYF.

This clone has a handful of counts. The chain is built from TRBV18 and TRBJ1-2, with D possibly TRBD1 on 5 matching bases. Germline assignment: CDR1 KGHSH and CDR2 LQKENI. V gave up 6 bases and J gave up 2 bases, with 19 bases separating them. This CDR3 has 16 residues. CDR3 region: CASSLDRGNLNYGYTF. CDR3 DNA: TGTGCCAGCTCCCTCGACAGAGGAAACCTAAACTATGGCTACACCTTC.

The chain is built from TRBV7-6 and TRBJ1-5; D is uncertain. V lost 1 base, J lost 7 bases, and 14 bases lay in between. The CDR3 has 15 amino acids. Germline CDR1 is SGHVS and CDR2 is FNYEAQ. The CDR3 loop is CASSLEGVRGQPQHF. The CDR3 region has the DNA TGTGCCAGCAGCTTAGAAGGTGTTCGAGGGCAGCCCCAGCATTTT.

The CDR3 loop reads CASSLAGSGATTDTQYF. CDR3 DNA: TGTGCCAGCAGCTTGGCTGGCTCGGGGGCGACCACAGATACGCAGTATTTT. The chain recombines TRBV5-4 with TRBJ2-3, with D perhaps TRBD1 or TRBD2 (6 bases each). Germline loops: CDR1 SGHNT, CDR2 YYREEE (reference sequence). The V and J ends lost 0 bases and 2 bases respectively, with 16 bases between them. The CDR3 contains 17 residues.

The chain combines TRBV28 with TRBJ2-1; TRBD2 agrees at 12 bases. Germline V gives CDR1 MDHEN, CDR2 SYDVKM. The CDR3 contains 16 residues. V trimming: 2 bases; J trimming: 10 bases; junction bases outside the gene matches: 9. This chain's CDR3 is CASSLEASGGAGEQFF. CDR3 in DNA: TGTGCCAGCAGTTTAGAGGCTAGCGGGGGGGCGGGCGAGCAGTTCTTC. The entire variable domain, with the rest obtained from reference TRBV28 and TRBJ2-1, is as follows: DVKVTQSSRYLVKRTGEKVFLECVQDMDHENMFWYRQDPGLGLRLIYFSYDVKMKEKGDIPEGYSVSREKKERFSLILESASTNQTSMYLCASSLEASGGAGEQFFGPGTRLTVL.

This clone was seen a few times. This rearrangement joins TRBV5-5 to TRBJ1-4; TRBD1 agrees at 8 bases. With V trimmed by 3 bases and J by 5 bases, 3 bases remained unmatched. The CDR3 covers 14 residues. Germline V gene sequence: CDR1 SGHKS, CDR2 YYEKEE (reference sequence). The CDR3 coding sequence is TGTGCCAGCAGCTCGACAGGGGTAAATGAAAAACTGTTTTTT. It is translated as CASSSTGVNEKLFF.

The V gene is TRBV30, the J gene TRBJ2-3, with 10 bases fitting TRBD2. The V gene end was trimmed by 1 base and the J gene end by 2 bases; junction bases not matched to a gene: 12. The CDR3 has 18 amino acids. Germline CDR1 is GTSNPN and CDR2 is SVGIG (reference sequence). CDR3 bases: TGTGCCTGGAGTGCGGGGCTAGCGGGGGCCTCTCCCACAGATACGCAGTATTTT. Translating it yields CAWSAGLAGASPTDTQYF. The whole variable domain, filled in from reference TRBV30 and TRBJ2-3, reads SQTIHQWPATLVQPVGSPLSLECTVEGTSNPNLYWYRQAAGRGLQLLFYSVGIGQISSEVPQNLSASRPQDRQFILSSKKLLLSDSGFYLCAWSAGLAGASPTDTQYFGPGTRLTVL.